These 24 T cell receptor beta chains came from one sample sequenced in a study of T cells in Graves' hyperthyroidism and ophthalmopathy. Amplification of TCR beta CDR3 regions used RNA as the template. The HTBI set primed first-round TCR CDR3 RT-PCR. TCRdb fed the multiplex PCR reads into MiXCR, producing one record per CDR3 protein. Here the sample spans about 96,000 distinct CDR3 sequences, roughly 56% being singletons. The sequenced material came from blood. Receptor source: a woman between 40 and 50 years old with Graves' hyperthyroidism.

V gene TRBV15 combines with J gene TRBJ2-7; D remains ambiguous. Germline CDR1 LNHNV, CDR2 YYDKDF (reference sequence). V was trimmed by 4 bases and J by 5 bases, leaving 15 bases between them. The CDR3 is 14 residues long. The CDR3, as DNA: TGTGCCACCAGCACCCTGACATTCCCCCACGAGCAGTACTTC. As protein: CATSTLTFPHEQYF.

About this clonotype: This sequence may be a read error, since a much larger clone differs from it by one base. This sequence joins TRBV7-3 and TRBJ1-6; 9 positions match TRBD1. CDR3 length equals 15 residues. CDR1 is SGHTA and CDR2 is FQGTGA in the germline V gene. This chain's CDR3 is CASSQGGQGYPPLHF. CDR3 coding DNA: TGCGCCAGCAGCCAAGGGGGACAGGGCTATCCACCCCTCCACTTT.

This rearrangement joins TRBV19 to TRBJ1-6; D possibly corresponds to TRBD1 (5 bases). V lost 3 bases to trimming and J lost 6 bases, with 12 bases between them. CDR3 size: 15 residues. Germline V gene lookup returns CDR1 LNHDA and CDR2 SQIVND (reference sequence). In nucleotides, the CDR3 is TGTGCCAGTAGTATTGGGCCGGGGCGTAATTCACCCCTCCACTTT. It encodes CASSIGPGRNSPLHF.

The V gene is TRBV9, the J gene TRBJ1-1; D gene uncertain. V was clipped by 4 bases and J by 1 base, with 11 bases between them. The CDR3 contains 14 residues. Germline V lookup: CDR1 SGDLS, CDR2 YYNGEE. This chain's CDR3 is CASSPPYKNTEAFF. DNA for the CDR3: TGTGCCAGCAGCCCGCCCTACAAGAACACTGAAGCTTTCTTT.

This clonotype showed up many times. The chain is built from TRBV12-3 or TRBV12-4 and TRBJ1-2; a weak D match, TRBD1 (5 bases). This CDR3 has 15 residues. The V end lost 4 bases, the J end lost 7 bases, and 19 bases lay between the germline ends. For the CDR3, the DNA is TGTGCCAGCAGTTCCGGGACTCTCGGGGCTACTGGCTACACCTTC. It is translated as CASSSGTLGATGYTF.

The V gene is TRBV20-1, the J gene TRBJ2-3; 10 bases line up with TRBD1. This CDR3 region has 14 residues. V was pared by 5 bases and J by 3 bases, with 5 bases of the junction left unmatched. Germline values: CDR1 DFQATT, CDR2 SNEGSKA (reference sequence). For the CDR3, the DNA is TGCAGTGCTGCCCCGGGACAGGGGACAGATACGCAGTATTTT. The encoded protein is CSAAPGQGTDTQYF.

This clonotype has ten or more counts. The J gene is TRBJ2-3, the V gene TRBV5-6; TRBD2 matches 7 bases. The CDR3 is 16 residues long. Germline CDR1 reads SGHDT; CDR2 reads YYEEEE. With V trimmed by 1 base and J by 1 base, 6 bases remained unmatched. The chain's CDR3 is CASSLKREWGTDTQYF. In DNA form, the CDR3 reads TGTGCCAGCAGCTTGAAGCGGGAATGGGGCACAGATACGCAGTATTTT.

At least ten counts were recorded for this clonotype. V usage is TRBV29-1 and J usage is TRBJ2-3; the match to TRBD1 covers 7 bases. Germline assignment: CDR1 SQVTM and CDR2 ANQGSEA. V was pared by 5 bases and J by 7 bases, with 15 bases of the junction left unmatched. This CDR3 region has 15 residues. Here the CDR3 reads CSVIMGDRALNTQYF. Here the CDR3 DNA reads TGCAGCGTTATAATGGGAGACAGGGCTCTTAATACGCAGTATTTT.

The rearrangement uses TRBV12-3 or TRBV12-4 and TRBJ1-2; D remains unclear. The CDR3 loop spans 12 amino acids. V shed 5 bases and J shed 8 bases, with 12 bases lying between them. The CDR3 protein is CASSLKAVGYTF. CDR3 DNA: TGTGCCAGCAGTCTAAAGGCTGTGGGCTACACCTTC.

The genes are TRBV10-3 and TRBJ1-2, with D hard to call. Germline CDR1 ENHRY, CDR2 SYGVKD. The CDR3 has 15 residues. The germline V and J ends were trimmed by 4 bases and 4 bases, with 16 bases remaining between them. The CDR3 DNA reads TGTGCCATCAGTGGTGGGAGGGCCCTAGGCTATGGCTACACCTTC. As protein: CAISGGRALGYGYTF.

This clonotype was found a few times. This sequence joins TRBV5-1 and TRBJ1-4; D not resolved. This CDR3 is 16 amino acids long. V gave up 2 bases and J gave up 6 bases, with 17 bases separating them. Looked up from germline, CDR1 is SGHRS and CDR2 is YFSETQ. The CDR3 sequence is CASSLQTGAGDEKLFF. CDR3 nucleotides: TGCGCCAGCAGCTTACAAACGGGAGCTGGGGATGAAAAACTGTTTTTT. The variable domain in full, with the rest retrieved from reference TRBV5-1 and TRBJ1-4, is KAGVTQTPRYLIKTRGQQVTLSCSPISGHRSVSWYQQTPGQGLQFLFEYFSETQRNKGNFPGRFSGRQFSNSRSEMNVSTLELGDSALYLCASSLQTGAGDEKLFFGSGTQLSVL.

The chain is built from TRBV7-2 and TRBJ2-2; 11 bases line up with TRBD2. V shed 6 bases and J 7 bases; nucleotides not matched to a gene: 7. Germline values: CDR1 SGHTA, CDR2 FQGNSA. The CDR3 extends over 15 amino acids. The chain's CDR3 is CASSFSGRAGGELFF. For the CDR3, the DNA is TGTGCCAGCAGTTTTAGCGGGAGGGCCGGCGGGGAGCTGTTTTTT.

V and J are TRBV7-2 and TRBJ2-3; 11 nucleotides line up with TRBD2. The germline CDR1 and CDR2 sequences are SGHTA and FQGNSA. With 1 base clipped from V and 2 bases from J, the junction kept 2 bases outside the gene matches. This CDR3 is 16 amino acids long. This chain's CDR3 is CASSLGLAGFTDTQYF. DNA for the CDR3: TGTGCCAGCAGCTTAGGACTAGCGGGGTTCACAGATACGCAGTATTTT.

This sequence joins TRBV2 and TRBJ1-5; TRBD1 is a possible D gene (6 bases). V lost 5 bases to trimming and J lost 11 bases, with 16 bases between them. The CDR3 totals 13 residues. CDR1 is SNHLY and CDR2 is FYNNEI in the germline V gene. The CDR3 loop is CASSRDNQETQHF. Written as DNA, the CDR3 is TGTGCCAGCAGTCGGGACAACCAAGAGACCCAGCATTTT.

V usage is TRBV5-4 and J usage is TRBJ1-2, with a tentative D call TRBD1 (5 bases). The V end lost 4 bases, the J end lost 5 bases, and 24 bases lay between the germline ends. CDR3 length equals 17 residues. Germline-derived CDR1 and CDR2 are SGHNT and YYREEE (reference sequence). Written as DNA, the CDR3 is TGTGCCAGCAGCGGCCGGGGGGTAGCGGGGCCCCTTTATGGCTACACCTTC. It specifies CASSGRGVAGPLYGYTF.

The sample holds one count of this clonotype. V gene TRBV7-8 combines with J gene TRBJ1-2; 8 bases are shared with TRBD1. Germline V gives CDR1 SGHVS, CDR2 FQNEAQ. The CDR3 has 14 residues. Trimming at V came to 5 bases and at J to 7 bases, leaving 9 bases not matched to a gene. CDR3 region: CASSHGQGEGGYTF. The CDR3 bases are TGTGCCAGCAGCCACGGACAGGGAGAAGGTGGCTACACCTTC.

A note on this clonotype: This may arise from a read error, as a much more abundant clone is one base away. Here the CDR3 omits its conserved ending phenylalanine or tryptophan, so a read error is the likely source. The chain links TRBV5-1 to TRBJ2-2, with no clear D. V shed 1 base and J shed 5 bases, with 9 bases lying between them. Germline CDR1 SGHRS, CDR2 YFSETQ. The CDR3 is 14 amino acids. CDR3 sequence (DNA): TGCGCCAGCAGCTTGCAAGGGCAAACCGGGGAGCTGTTTCTT. Protein: CASSLQGQTGELFL.

The rearrangement links TRBV20-1 to TRBJ2-3; 11 bases map to TRBD2. J lost 3 bases, V lost 4 bases, and 9 bases had no gene match. The CDR3 has 16 residues. Germline CDR1 and CDR2: DFQATT and SNEGSKA (reference sequence). The CDR3 sequence: CSANPTSGRLTDTQYF. The DNA for the CDR3 is TGCAGTGCTAACCCTACTAGCGGGAGATTGACAGATACGCAGTATTTT.

This clonotype has a count of ten or more. This chain connects TRBV20-1 to TRBJ1-2; perhaps TRBD1 as D (5 bases). This CDR3 comprises 13 residues. CDR1 is DFQATT and CDR2 is SNEGSKA in the germline V gene (reference sequence). Written as DNA, the CDR3 is TGCAGGACAGAGTTCATGGCTAACTATGGCTACACCTTC. Its translation: CRTEFMANYGYTF.

The chain carries TRBV19 and TRBJ1-5; TRBD1 aligns across 12 bases. The CDR3 length is 18 residues. The germline gives CDR1 LNHDA, CDR2 SQIVND (reference sequence). Trimming took 5 bases from V and 0 from J; bases not matched to a gene: 8. The CDR3 DNA follows: TGTGCCAGTAGTGCTGGGACAGGGGGCTTTTCTAGCAATCAGCCCCAGCATTTT. Its protein product is CASSAGTGGFSSNQPQHF.

This clonotype was counted ten times or more. A much larger clone lies one base from this, so it may be a read error. The V and J genes are TRBV10-3 and TRBJ1-1; TRBD1 is a possible D gene (6 bases). CDR1 ENHRY and CDR2 SYGVKD come from the germline V gene. The CDR3 has 15 amino acids. V lost 0 bases and J 3 bases, leaving 11 bases between the germline ends. CDR3: CAISESGTTYTEAFF. CDR3 nucleotides: TGTGCCATCAGTGAGTCTGGGACAACGTACACTGAAGCTTTCTTT.

This clonotype was counted at least ten times. The V and J genes are TRBV6-2 or TRBV6-3 and TRBJ1-1, with unresolved D. The germline gives CDR1 MNHEY, CDR2 SVGEGT. V lost 6 bases to trimming and J lost 8 bases, with 22 bases between them. The CDR3 totals 15 residues. The CDR3 DNA reads as TGTGCCAGCAGGCAACAATTGTCCCCGGTGGGCGAAGCTTTCTTT. Protein sequence: CASRQQLSPVGEAFF.

The V and J genes are TRBV7-2 and TRBJ2-7; 9 positions match TRBD1. Trimming took 8 bases from V and 0 from J; bases not matched to a gene: 5. The CDR3 contains 14 residues. The V gene's germline CDR1 is SGHTA and CDR2 FQGNSA. The CDR3 DNA reads TGTGCCAGCTCCCGACAGGGGGGCTCCTACGAGCAGTACTTC. Residues: CASSRQGGSYEQYF.

The J gene is TRBJ1-2, the V gene TRBV29-1; perhaps TRBD1 as D (5 bases). This CDR3 has 11 amino acids. The ends were cut back, 7 bases at V and 7 bases at J, with 13 bases in the middle. Germline CDR1 reads SQVTM; CDR2 reads ANQGSEA. In nucleotides, the CDR3 is TGCAGCGACCTTCAGGGTAGTGGCTACACCTTC. It codes for CSDLQGSGYTF.